The entry that follows covers one TCR beta chain sequence. What it binds is not known. Researchers partitioned CD4+ cells into CD45RA+ naive and CD45RA-negative memory subsets. This specimen comes from a study of shared clonotypes between healthy human individuals. The study, taken as a whole, reports: Clonotype sharing levels among donors were expected to vary with sequencing depth. A handful of donors held about 4.6% of naive CD4 clonotypes in common. Among the subsets, naive ones generally showed larger estimated richness than memory ones.

The CDR3 runs to 15 residues. Germline CDR1 SGHTA, CDR2 FQGNSA. The ends were cut back, 2 bases at V and 3 bases at J, with 12 bases in the middle. Sequencing was performed with immunoSEQ multiplex PCR; in TCRdb, only in-frame clones are kept and a portion is missing. The table shows nearly 1,000,000 clones, with 60% to 85% occurring only once. The TCR was taken from a man aged 18 to 29 in good health. The specimen was memory CD4+ T cells sorted from blood. The sample's subset: CD45RA-negative fraction. The chain recombines TRBV7-2 with TRBJ2-3; D is unresolved. Here the CDR3 reads CASSLIAFRTDTQYF. The CDR3 DNA sequence: TGTGCCAGCAGCTTAATAGCCTTTAGGACAGATACGCAGTATTTT.